The entry below gives a single TCR beta chain sequence along with its context. These data belong to a study of blood T cell repertoires in COVID-19. Libraries were prepared by immunoSEQ multiplex PCR; TCRdb keeps only in-frame clonotypes and omits some of them. The sample lists around 50,000 clones, around 92% occurring once. The germline CDR1 and CDR2 sequences are SGDLS and YYNGEE. V dropped 4 bases and J dropped 1 base, with 8 bases sitting between them. There are 13 residues in the CDR3. The chain has TRBV9 and TRBJ1-1; possibly TRBD1 for D (6 bases). This TCR was recovered from a human donor in a cohort sampled during active COVID-19. Sample: peripheral blood. Written as DNA, the CDR3 is TGTGCCAGCAGCCCAGGGGAGAACACTGAAGCTTTCTTT. Its translation is CASSPGENTEAFF.